Following are 23 T cell receptor beta chains from one sample sequenced in a study of TIL therapy for anti-PD-1-resistant metastatic lung cancer. This was the immunoSEQ v3 assay. Here immunoSEQ multiplex PCR was the method, and the copy in TCRdb shows in-frame clones only, minus some. The sample shows about 4,800 clones, 64% of them seen only once. Time point: pre-treatment sample, taken before nivolumab and TIL therapy. Most excised metastases sampled were pleural nodules or supraclavicular lymph nodes. Sequencing was performed on tumor tissue, taken at baseline. These receptors were taken from a man aged 65-85 years with non-small cell lung cancer.

This clone has a handful of counts. The genes are TRBV15 and TRBJ1-1, with D unresolved. Looked up from germline, CDR1 is LNHNV and CDR2 is YYDKDF (reference sequence). The CDR3 loop spans 14 amino acids. The V gene lost 2 bases and the J gene lost 3 bases, with 10 bases spanning the gap. CDR3 sequence: CATSRSGTDTEAFF. As DNA, the CDR3 is TGTGCCACCAGCAGATCAGGAACCGACACTGAAGCTTTCTTT.

The genes are TRBV5-1 and TRBJ2-3, with D possibly matching TRBD2 (6 bases). CDR3 length: 15 residues. CDR1 and CDR2 from the germline V gene are SGHRS and YFSETQ. The germline V and J ends were trimmed by 4 bases and 3 bases, with 15 bases remaining between them. In nucleotides, the CDR3 is TGCGCCAGCAGCCCACGACTAGGAGGAACAGATACGCAGTATTTT. It yields the protein CASSPRLGGTDTQYF.

This clone was counted a single time. The rearrangement joins TRBV9 to TRBJ1-3, with D possibly TRBD1 on 6 matching bases. Deletions cut 4 bases from V and 2 bases from J, with 19 bases between. The CDR3 loop spans 17 amino acids. Germline loops: CDR1 SGDLS, CDR2 YYNGEE. CDR3 in DNA: TGTGCCAGCAGCCGACAACCCCTAACAGGGACTGGAAACACCATATATTTT. It encodes CASSRQPLTGTGNTIYF.

The chain couples TRBV6-5 to TRBJ1-4, with 8 bases aligning to TRBD1. CDR1 is MNHEY and CDR2 is SVGAGI in the germline V gene. J was trimmed by 5 bases and V by 2 bases; bases with no gene match: 4. CDR3 size: 15 residues. The CDR3 DNA reads TGTGCCAGCAGTTACGGGACAGGACAAAATGAAAAACTGTTTTTT. Amino acid sequence: CASSYGTGQNEKLFF.

The sample holds a few counts of this clone. J is TRBJ2-7 and V is TRBV27; 10 bases fit TRBD2. Trimming removed 5 bases from V and 2 bases from J; junction bases left unmatched: 15. The germline gives CDR1 MNHEY, CDR2 SMNVEV (reference sequence). The CDR3 totals 18 residues. Written as DNA, the CDR3 is TGTGCCAGCAGTACCTGGGGGCTAGCGGGAGAGGTTGCCTACGAGCAGTACTTC. It translates to CASSTWGLAGEVAYEQYF.

By proportion, this clone is medium-sized. This rearrangement joins TRBV6-4 to TRBJ2-2; 8 positions agree with TRBD2. Trimming cost V 5 bases and J 5 bases; bases outside gene matches: 7. The CDR3 length is 15 residues. Germline CDR1 and CDR2: MRHNA and SNTAGT. The CDR3 DNA sequence: TGTGCCAGCAGTTCGGGACTAGAGGAGACCGGGGAGCTGTTTTTT. Protein: CASSSGLEETGELFF.

By frequency in the sample, this clone is medium-sized. This chain joins TRBV5-1 and TRBJ2-7; the D gene is possibly TRBD2 (5 bases). The V gene lost 5 bases and the J gene lost 2 bases, with 11 bases spanning the gap. CDR3 size: 13 residues. Germline CDR1 and CDR2: SGHRS and YFSETQ. The DNA for the CDR3 is TGCGCCAGCAGTATGAGCGGCCCCTACGAGCAGTACTTC. It codes for CASSMSGPYEQYF.

This chain links TRBV7-2 with TRBJ1-1; D unresolved. The CDR3 extends over 13 amino acids. Between the trimmed V and J ends, which lost 3 bases and 3 bases, there was a span of 8 bases. Looked up from germline, CDR1 is SGHTA and CDR2 is FQGNSA. In nucleotides, the CDR3 is TGTGCCAGCAGCTTCCTTACGGACACTGAAGCTTTCTTT. It specifies CASSFLTDTEAFF.

By proportion, this clone is medium-sized (0.01 to 0.1%). The J gene is TRBJ2-7, the V gene TRBV10-1, with 11 nucleotides matching TRBD2. Germline V CDR1 and CDR2: WNHNN, SYGVQD (reference sequence). V shed 2 bases and J 1 base; nucleotides not matched to a gene: 7. CDR3 length: 17 amino acids. The CDR3 reads CASSEPTTSGGSYEQYF. The DNA for the CDR3 is TGCGCCAGCAGTGAGCCAACAACTAGCGGGGGTTCCTACGAGCAGTACTTC.

This chain joins TRBV5-4 and TRBJ1-2, with 7 bases fitting TRBD1. Germline lookup yields CDR1 SGHNT and CDR2 YYREEE (reference sequence). V lost 0 bases, J lost 5 bases, and 7 bases stayed unmatched. This CDR3 region has 15 residues. CDR3 region: CASSLGQGGWYGYTF. The DNA of the CDR3 is TGTGCCAGCAGCTTGGGGCAGGGGGGCTGGTATGGCTACACCTTC. Together with reference TRBV5-4 and TRBJ1-2, the CDR3 gives the full variable domain: ETGVTQSPTHLIKTRGQQVTLRCSSQSGHNTVSWYQQALGQGPQFIFQYYREEENGRGNFPPRFSGLQFPNYSSELNVNALELDDSALYLCASSLGQGGWYGYTFGSGTRLTVV.

The chain employs TRBV9 and TRBJ2-7; perhaps D is TRBD1 or TRBD2 (5 bases each). Per the germline V gene, CDR1 is SGDLS and CDR2 is YYNGEE. The CDR3 is 12 amino acids. V was pared by 3 bases and J by 3 bases, with 7 bases between. DNA of the CDR3: TGTGCCAGCAGCGGGGACGGCTACGAGCAGTACTTC. Residues: CASSGDGYEQYF.

By sample share, this clone is medium-sized. As DNA, the CDR3 is TGTGCCAGCAGCTTGGGTGGTGGGAGGGATTACAATGAGCAGTTCTTC. It specifies CASSLGGGRDYNEQFF. The genes are TRBV5-4 and TRBJ2-1; TRBD2 matches 7 bases. The germline V gene has CDR1 SGHNT and CDR2 YYREEE (reference sequence). V gave up 0 bases and J gave up 4 bases; unmatched junction bases: 7. This CDR3 has 16 amino acids.

The chain links TRBV5-1 to TRBJ2-1; TRBD2 aligns across 8 bases. CDR3 length equals 16 residues. Germline CDR1 is SGHRS and CDR2 is YFSETQ. J was trimmed by 4 bases and V by 4 bases; bases with no gene match: 10. CDR3 residues: CASSEPSGSRYNEQFF. The CDR3 DNA reads as TGCGCCAGCAGCGAACCGAGCGGGAGTAGGTACAATGAGCAGTTCTTC.

The chain carries TRBV18 and TRBJ1-1; 10 positions agree with TRBD1. Germline V gene data show CDR1 as KGHSH and CDR2 as LQKENI. This CDR3 is built from 18 residues. Germline trimming cut 1 base from V and 5 bases from J; bases unmatched to any gene: 13. In DNA, the CDR3 is TGTGCCAGCTCACCACTTGGGACAGGGGTGCCGGGAGGGACTGAAGCTTTCTTT. This sequence encodes CASSPLGTGVPGGTEAFF.

The chain couples TRBV30 to TRBJ1-2; the D is unclear. Germline values: CDR1 GTSNPN, CDR2 SVGIG (reference sequence). The CDR3 loop spans 11 amino acids. V dropped 2 bases and J dropped 5 bases, with 6 bases sitting between them. This chain's CDR3 is CAWSNKYGYTF. CDR3 nucleotide sequence: TGTGCCTGGAGTAATAAATATGGCTACACCTTC.

This chain uses TRBV5-1 with TRBJ2-6, with 9 bases lining up with TRBD1. CDR3 length equals 18 residues. The germline CDR1 and CDR2 sequences are SGHRS and YFSETQ. V dropped 4 bases and J dropped 0; count of bases not matched to a gene: 8. CDR3 coding DNA: TGCGCCAGCAGCCTAACCGGGACAGGGCCCTCTGGGGCCAACGTCCTGACTTTC. Translated, it gives CASSLTGTGPSGANVLTF.

This rearrangement joins TRBV10-3 to TRBJ1-3; possibly TRBD1 for D (6 bases). Trimming removed 9 bases from V and 0 bases from J, with 12 bases in between. The CDR3 is 14 amino acids. From germline, CDR1 is ENHRY and CDR2 SYGVKD. The CDR3 sequence is CAIGQLTSGNTIYF. The DNA of the CDR3 is TGTGCCATAGGACAGTTGACCTCTGGAAACACCATATATTTT.

The chain has TRBV11-2 and TRBJ1-5; D is ambiguous. Germline loops: CDR1 SGHAT, CDR2 FQNNGV. The CDR3 length is 14 residues. V lost 5 bases and J lost 0, with 8 bases in between. CDR3 coding DNA: TGTGCCAGCAGCGTCTCAGATAGCAATCAGCCCCAGCATTTT. It translates to CASSVSDSNQPQHF.

The V gene is TRBV4-2, the J gene TRBJ2-2, with D hard to call. The CDR3 loop spans 15 amino acids. Germline V CDR1 and CDR2: LGHNA, YNFKEQ. V lost 0 bases, J lost 3 bases, and 8 bases lay in between. CDR3 DNA sequence: TGTGCCAGCAGCCAAGAAGTGGGTTACACCGGGGAGCTGTTTTTT. As protein: CASSQEVGYTGELFF.

The chain recombines TRBV2 with TRBJ2-5, with 8 bases matching TRBD2. The germline gives CDR1 SNHLY, CDR2 FYNNEI. The CDR3 totals 14 residues. Trimming took 6 bases from V and 5 from J; bases not matched to a gene: 8. The CDR3 is CASSLSGMGETQYF. CDR3 in DNA: TGTGCCAGCAGCCTTAGCGGGATGGGGGAGACCCAGTACTTC. Full variable domain (remainder filled in from reference TRBV2 and TRBJ2-5): EPEVTQTPSHQVTQMGQEVILRCVPISNHLYFYWYRQILGQKVEFLVSFYNNEISEKSEIFDDQFSVERPDGSNFTLKIRSTKLEDSAMYFCASSLSGMGETQYFGPGTRLLVL.

This clone occurred a few times. Additional DNA sequences in this sample encode the identical CDR3. The chain uses TRBV28 and TRBJ1-1; TRBD1 agrees at 7 bases. Per germline, CDR1 MDHEN and CDR2 SYDVKM. This CDR3 has 13 residues. V lost 5 bases, J lost 5 bases, and 5 bases stayed unmatched. CDR3 amino acids: CASSRDRVTEAFF. The CDR3 nucleotides read TGTGCCAGCAGTCGAGACAGGGTTACTGAAGCTTTCTTT.

In its sample, this clone was seen once. The chain has TRBV28 and TRBJ1-4; D is unresolved. V dropped 10 bases and J dropped 6 bases, with 18 bases sitting between them. The CDR3 is made up of 14 amino acids. Germline V gene data show CDR1 as MDHEN and CDR2 as SYDVKM. The CDR3 DNA reads as TGTGCCACCCTCCCTATAGGGTCGGATGAAAAACTGTTTTTT. Translated: CATLPIGSDEKLFF.

The gene calls are TRBV5-1 and TRBJ1-1, with 11 bases fitting TRBD1. CDR3 length: 15 amino acids. Trimming took 4 bases from V and 3 from J; bases not matched to a gene: 5. From germline, CDR1 is SGHRS and CDR2 YFSETQ. The CDR3 here is CASSGRTGGDTEAFF. The CDR3 DNA reads TGCGCCAGCAGCGGGCGGACAGGGGGCGACACTGAAGCTTTCTTT. Combining the CDR3 with reference TRBV5-1 and TRBJ1-1 gives the whole variable domain KAGVTQTPRYLIKTRGQQVTLSCSPISGHRSVSWYQQTPGQGLQFLFEYFSETQRNKGNFPGRFSGRQFSNSRSEMNVSTLELGDSALYLCASSGRTGGDTEAFFGQGTRLTVV.